The 7 T cell receptor beta chains in this list originate from one sample, sequenced in a study of cytomegalovirus exposure and HLA in healthy donors. 60 Vbeta and 13 Jbeta primers were used in PCR. Profiled with immunoSEQ multiplex PCR; TCRdb holds only in-frame clones, not every one. The sample lists more than 150,000 clones, 60% to 85% occurring once. The material sequenced was PBMCs. These receptors were obtained from a woman aged 50 to 60 in good health and CMV-seropositive.

The J gene is TRBJ1-2, the V gene TRBV7-3, with 8 bases matching TRBD1. The CDR3 contains 13 residues. Trimming at V came to 5 bases and at J to 5 bases, leaving 4 bases not matched to a gene. Per the germline V gene, CDR1 is SGHTA and CDR2 is FQGTGA. The CDR3 sequence: CASSRGQGYGYTF. The CDR3 DNA reads as TGTGCCAGCAGCAGAGGACAGGGTTATGGCTACACCTTC.

This chain uses TRBV7-6 with TRBJ1-1; no definite D call. The CDR3 totals 15 residues. Germline V gene sequence: CDR1 SGHVS, CDR2 FNYEAQ. Trimming shortened V by 5 bases and J by 4 bases, and 17 bases separated the two germline ends. In DNA, the CDR3 is TGTGCCAGCAGCCGATTGACTTTGAGGGTCACTGAAGCTTTCTTT. It yields the protein CASSRLTLRVTEAFF.

This clone was counted between two and nine times. The J gene is TRBJ1-2, the V gene TRBV7-3; D perhaps matches TRBD1 (6 bases). This CDR3 is built from 13 residues. Looked up from germline, CDR1 is SGHTA and CDR2 is FQGTGA. With 0 bases removed from V and 8 bases from J, the gap between germline ends came to 10 bases. CDR3 nucleotides: TGTGCCAGCAGCTTAACGGGACAATCGGGCTACACCTTC. Its translation: CASSLTGQSGYTF.

The V call is TRBV10-3, the J call TRBJ2-7; 8 bases map to TRBD1. The CDR3 sequence is 15 residues long. Germline trimming cut 3 bases from V and 6 bases from J; bases unmatched to any gene: 10. Germline CDR1 is ENHRY and CDR2 is SYGVKD. In DNA, the CDR3 is TGTGCCATCAGTGAAATGGGACAGGATGCCGGCGAGCAGTACTTC. This encodes CAISEMGQDAGEQYF.

This clone was counted a few times. Germline is not matched at one junction end, which may reflect a read error. The gene calls are TRBV13 and TRBJ2-3; perhaps TRBD2 as D (7 bases). Per germline, CDR1 PRHDT and CDR2 FYEKMQ (reference sequence). The CDR3 is made up of 15 amino acids. CDR3 sequence reads: CASSLGGLQTDTQYF. CDR3 sequence (DNA): TGTGCCAGCAGCCTAGGGGGACTACAGACAGATACGCAGTATTTT.

The rearrangement links TRBV5-4 to TRBJ1-6; TRBD1 matches 7 bases. Germline CDR1 reads SGHNT; CDR2 reads YYREEE (reference sequence). V gave up 0 bases and J gave up 12 bases; unmatched junction bases: 9. The CDR3 is 15 residues long. The CDR3 DNA is TGTGCCAGCAGCTTGGCCGCGCAGGGGGTATTACCCCTCCACTTT. Amino acids: CASSLAAQGVLPLHF.

The chain links TRBV19 to TRBJ1-5; 8 positions match TRBD1. This CDR3 comprises 15 residues. After removal of 8 bases from V and 5 bases from J, the junction contained 11 bases not matched to a gene. Germline V gene data show CDR1 as LNHDA and CDR2 as SQIVND (reference sequence). The CDR3 spells CASVGGQVLHQPQHF. CDR3 sequence (DNA): TGTGCCAGTGTCGGGGGACAGGTCCTTCATCAGCCCCAGCATTTT.